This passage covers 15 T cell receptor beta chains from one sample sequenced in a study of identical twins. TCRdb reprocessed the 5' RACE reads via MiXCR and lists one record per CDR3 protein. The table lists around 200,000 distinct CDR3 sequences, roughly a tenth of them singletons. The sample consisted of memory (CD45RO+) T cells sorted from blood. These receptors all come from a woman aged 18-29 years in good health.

The chain's CDR3 is CASSPWTSGSKWFF. DNA of the CDR3: TGTGCCAGCAGCCCATGGACTAGCGGGAGCAAGTGGTTCTTC. The chain combines TRBV9 with TRBJ2-1, with 13 bases aligning to TRBD2. Losses at the gene ends were 4 bases for V and 15 bases for J; bases not matched to a gene: 10. The CDR3 loop spans 14 amino acids. CDR1 is SGDLS, CDR2 YYNGEE, per germline.

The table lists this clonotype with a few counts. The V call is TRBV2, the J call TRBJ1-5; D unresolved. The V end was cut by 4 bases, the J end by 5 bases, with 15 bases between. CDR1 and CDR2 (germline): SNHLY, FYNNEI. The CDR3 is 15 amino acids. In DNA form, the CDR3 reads TGTGCCAGCAGTGGGGCGACAAGATTCGATCAGCCCCAGCATTTT. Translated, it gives CASSGATRFDQPQHF. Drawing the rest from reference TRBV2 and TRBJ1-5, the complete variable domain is EPEVTQTPSHQVTQMGQEVILRCVPISNHLYFYWYRQILGQKVEFLVSFYNNEISEKSEIFDDQFSVERPDGSNFTLKIRSTKLEDSAMYFCASSGATRFDQPQHFGDGTRLSIL.

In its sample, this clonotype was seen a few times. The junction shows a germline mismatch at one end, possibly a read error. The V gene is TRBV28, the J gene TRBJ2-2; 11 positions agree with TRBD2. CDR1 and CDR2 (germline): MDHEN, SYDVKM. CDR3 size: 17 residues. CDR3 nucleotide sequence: TGTGCCAGCAGTCTTATTTCTAGCGGGGGGACCACCCGGGAGCTGTTTTTT. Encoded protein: CASSLISSGGTTRELFF. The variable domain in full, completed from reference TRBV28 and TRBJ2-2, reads DVKVTQSSRYLVKRTGEKVFLECVQDMDHENMFWYRQDPGLGLRLIYFSYDVKMKEKGDIPEGYSVSREKKERFSLILESASTNQTSMYLCASSLISSGGTTRELFFGEGSRLTVL.

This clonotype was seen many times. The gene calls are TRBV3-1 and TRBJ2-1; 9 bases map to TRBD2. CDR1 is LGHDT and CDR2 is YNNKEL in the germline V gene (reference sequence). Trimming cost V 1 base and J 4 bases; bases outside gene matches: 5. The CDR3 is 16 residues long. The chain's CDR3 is CASSQGGGVGYNEQFF. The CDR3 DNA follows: TGTGCCAGCAGCCAAGGCGGGGGGGTAGGATACAATGAGCAGTTCTTC.

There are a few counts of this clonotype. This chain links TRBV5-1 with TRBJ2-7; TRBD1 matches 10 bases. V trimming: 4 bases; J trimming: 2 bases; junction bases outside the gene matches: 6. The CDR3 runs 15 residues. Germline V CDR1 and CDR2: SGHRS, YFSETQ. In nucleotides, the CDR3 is TGCGCCAGCAGCCCGCTGGACAGGGGGGCCTACGAGCAGTACTTC. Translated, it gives CASSPLDRGAYEQYF. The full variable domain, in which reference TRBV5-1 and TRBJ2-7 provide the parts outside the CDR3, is KAGVTQTPRYLIKTRGQQVTLSCSPISGHRSVSWYQQTPGQGLQFLFEYFSETQRNKGNFPGRFSGRQFSNSRSEMNVSTLELGDSALYLCASSPLDRGAYEQYFGPGTRLTVT.

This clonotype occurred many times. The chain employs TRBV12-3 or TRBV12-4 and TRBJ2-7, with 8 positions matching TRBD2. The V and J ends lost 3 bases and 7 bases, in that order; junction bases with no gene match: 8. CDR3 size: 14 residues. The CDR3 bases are TGTGCCAGCAGTTTCGCTAGCGGGTCCTCTGAGCAGTACTTC. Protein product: CASSFASGSSEQYF.

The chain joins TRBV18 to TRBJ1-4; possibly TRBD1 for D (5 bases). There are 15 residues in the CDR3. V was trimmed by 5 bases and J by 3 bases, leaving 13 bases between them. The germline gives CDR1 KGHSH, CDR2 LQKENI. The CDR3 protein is CASSYYRRPNEKLFF. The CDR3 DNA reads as TGTGCCAGCTCATATTACAGGAGACCTAATGAAAAACTGTTTTTT.

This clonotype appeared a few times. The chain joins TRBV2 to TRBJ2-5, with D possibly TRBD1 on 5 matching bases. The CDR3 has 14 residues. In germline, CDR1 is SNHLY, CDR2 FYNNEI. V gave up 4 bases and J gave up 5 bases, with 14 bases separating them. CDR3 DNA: TGTGCCAGCAGTGGGGGCAGCCTTGGGGAGACCCAGTACTTC. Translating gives CASSGGSLGETQYF.

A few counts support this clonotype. The CDR3 DNA follows: TGTGCCAGCAGCCGAGGCTACACCTTC. Its protein product is CASSRGYTF. The chain couples TRBV11-2 to TRBJ1-2, with D unresolved. The ends were cut back, 5 bases at V and 8 bases at J, with 3 bases in the middle. This CDR3 is built from 9 residues. CDR1 and CDR2 from the germline V gene are SGHAT and FQNNGV.

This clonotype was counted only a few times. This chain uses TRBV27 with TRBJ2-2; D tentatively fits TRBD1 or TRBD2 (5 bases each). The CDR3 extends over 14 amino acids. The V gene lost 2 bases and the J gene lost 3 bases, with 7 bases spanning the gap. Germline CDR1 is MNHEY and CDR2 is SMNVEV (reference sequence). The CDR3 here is CASSLMGDTGELFF. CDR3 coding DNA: TGTGCCAGCAGTTTAATGGGGGACACCGGGGAGCTGTTTTTT.

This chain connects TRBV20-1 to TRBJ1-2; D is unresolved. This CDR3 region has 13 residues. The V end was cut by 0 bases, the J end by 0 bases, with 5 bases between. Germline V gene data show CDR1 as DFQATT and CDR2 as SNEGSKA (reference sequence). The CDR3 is CSARDSTNYGYTF. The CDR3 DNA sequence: TGCAGTGCTAGAGACAGCACTAACTATGGCTACACCTTC.

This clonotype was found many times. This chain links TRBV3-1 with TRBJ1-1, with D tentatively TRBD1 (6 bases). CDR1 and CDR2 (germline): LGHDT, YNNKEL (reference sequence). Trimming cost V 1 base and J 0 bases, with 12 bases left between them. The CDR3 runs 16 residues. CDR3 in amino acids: CASSQGQAIMNTEAFF. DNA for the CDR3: TGTGCCAGCAGCCAAGGACAGGCGATCATGAACACTGAAGCTTTCTTT.

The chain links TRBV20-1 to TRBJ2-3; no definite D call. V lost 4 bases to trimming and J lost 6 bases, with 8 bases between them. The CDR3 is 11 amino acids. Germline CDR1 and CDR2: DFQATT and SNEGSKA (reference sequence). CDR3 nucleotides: TGCAGTGCTATCTCTCGGGATACGCAGTATTTT. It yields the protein CSAISRDTQYF.

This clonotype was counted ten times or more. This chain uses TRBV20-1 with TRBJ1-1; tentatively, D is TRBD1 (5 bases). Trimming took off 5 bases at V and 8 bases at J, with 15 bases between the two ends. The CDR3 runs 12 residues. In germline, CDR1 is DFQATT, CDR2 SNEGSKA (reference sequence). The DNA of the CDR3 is TGCAGTGCTTCCGGGACCCGAAGAGAAGCTTTCTTT. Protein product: CSASGTRREAFF.

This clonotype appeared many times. The CDR3 region is CASSLQGVTNTGELFF. The CDR3 bases are TGTGCCAGCAGCTTACAGGGTGTAACGAACACCGGGGAGCTGTTTTTT. This chain uses TRBV7-7 with TRBJ2-2; TRBD1 is a possible D gene (5 bases). CDR1 is SSHAT, CDR2 FNYEAQ, per germline (reference sequence). Deletions cut 2 bases from V and 0 bases from J, with 10 bases between. This CDR3 spans 16 amino acids. Looking up the rest from reference TRBV7-7 and TRBJ2-2 gives the full variable domain: GAGVSQSPRYKVTKRGQDVTLRCDPISSHATLYWYQQALGQGPEFLTYFNYEAQPDKSGLPSDRFSAERPEGSISTLTIQRTEQRDSAMYRCASSLQGVTNTGELFFGEGSRLTVL.